This TCR beta chain was observed in a study of CD8+ T cells in alopecia areata. In the study overall: Each of the treated patients was given oral tofacitinib, 5 to 10 mg twice daily, for moderate-to-severe alopecia areata.

This clone was seen more than once but under ten times. The CDR3 consists of 11 residues. Per the germline V gene, CDR1 is DFQATT and CDR2 is SNEGSKA (reference sequence). Trimming took off 3 bases at V and 3 bases at J, with 6 bases between the two ends. Those with alopecia areata gave lesional scalp punch biopsies and peripheral blood. TCR sequencing used cDNA made by reverse transcription of extracted RNA. The assay was immunoSEQ multiplex PCR, and TCRdb's table has in-frame clones only and misses some. The data show about 8,900 clones, approximately 65% seen once. Sample: skin. The gene calls are TRBV20-1 and TRBJ2-7; D may match TRBD1 or TRBD2 (5 bases each). This clonotype originated in a human donor with alopecia areata. CDR3 residues: CSARRGYEQYF. The CDR3 nucleotides are TGCAGTGCTAGGAGGGGCTACGAGCAGTACTTC.